This TCR beta chain was observed in a study of T cells in Graves' hyperthyroidism and ophthalmopathy. This clonotype was seen at least ten times. The germline CDR1 and CDR2 sequences are SQVTM and ANQGSEA. Trimming at V came to 4 bases and at J to 7 bases, leaving 11 bases not matched to a gene. CDR3 size: 14 residues. The investigators amplified TCR beta CDR3 regions from RNA transcripts. First-round RT-PCR with HTBI primers amplified the TCR CDR3 region. TCRdb reprocessed the multiplex PCR reads via MiXCR and lists one record per CDR3 protein. The sample has 200,000 to 300,000 distinct CDR3 sequences, around 17% seen once.

What was sequenced was blood. The clonotype was recovered from a young woman with Graves' ophthalmopathy. The chain combines TRBV29-1 with TRBJ2-7; TRBD2 agrees at 9 bases. The CDR3 DNA is TGCAGCGTTGTAGATGGGATAGCGGGAGTTGAGCAGTACTTC. This codes for CSVVDGIAGVEQYF.